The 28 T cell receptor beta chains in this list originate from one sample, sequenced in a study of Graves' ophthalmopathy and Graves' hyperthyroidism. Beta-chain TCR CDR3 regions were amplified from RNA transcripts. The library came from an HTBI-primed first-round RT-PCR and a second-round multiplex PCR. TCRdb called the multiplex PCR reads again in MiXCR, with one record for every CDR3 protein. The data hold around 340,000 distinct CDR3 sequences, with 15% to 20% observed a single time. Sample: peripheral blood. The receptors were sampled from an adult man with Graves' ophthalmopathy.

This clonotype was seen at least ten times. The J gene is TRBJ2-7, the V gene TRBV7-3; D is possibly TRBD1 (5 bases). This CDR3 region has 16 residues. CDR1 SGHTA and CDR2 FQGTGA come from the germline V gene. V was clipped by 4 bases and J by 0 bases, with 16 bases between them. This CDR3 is CASSCSPRQYSYEQYF. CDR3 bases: TGTGCCAGCAGCTGTTCTCCCCGACAGTACTCCTACGAGCAGTACTTC.

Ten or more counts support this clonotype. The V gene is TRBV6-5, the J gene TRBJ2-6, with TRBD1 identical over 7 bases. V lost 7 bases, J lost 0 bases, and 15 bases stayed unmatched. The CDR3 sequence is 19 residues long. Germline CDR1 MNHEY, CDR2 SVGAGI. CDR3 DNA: TGTGCCAGCACTCCCCGACCGGGACAGTTAGGCTCTGGGGCCAACGTCCTGACTTTC. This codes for CASTPRPGQLGSGANVLTF.

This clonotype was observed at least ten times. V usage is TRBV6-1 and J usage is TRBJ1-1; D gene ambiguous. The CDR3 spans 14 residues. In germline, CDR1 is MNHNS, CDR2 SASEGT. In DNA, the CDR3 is TGTGCGACCCCAAAAGGCCCAGGCAGGCCTGAAGCTTTCTTT. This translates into CATPKGPGRPEAFF.

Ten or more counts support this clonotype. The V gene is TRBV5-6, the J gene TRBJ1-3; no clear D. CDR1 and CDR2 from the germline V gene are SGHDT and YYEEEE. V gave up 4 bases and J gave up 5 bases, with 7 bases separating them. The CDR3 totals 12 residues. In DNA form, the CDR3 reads TGTGCCAGCAGCCGTGGGAGAAACACCATATATTTT. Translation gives CASSRGRNTIYF.

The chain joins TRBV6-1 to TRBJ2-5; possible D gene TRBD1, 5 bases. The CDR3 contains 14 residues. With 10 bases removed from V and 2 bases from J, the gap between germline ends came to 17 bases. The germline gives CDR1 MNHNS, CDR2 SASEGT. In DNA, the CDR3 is TGTGCCACAGAGAATGGGGCAGGGCAAGAGACCCAGTACTTC. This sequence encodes CATENGAGQETQYF.

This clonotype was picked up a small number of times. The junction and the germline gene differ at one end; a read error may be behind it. The CDR3 here is CASRLSSGGETQYF. CDR3 sequence (DNA): TGTGCCAGCAGATTATCTAGCGGGGGAGAGACACAGTACTTC. The chain uses TRBV28 and TRBJ2-5, with TRBD2 matching over 10 bases. In germline, CDR1 is MDHEN, CDR2 SYDVKM. This CDR3 comprises 14 residues.

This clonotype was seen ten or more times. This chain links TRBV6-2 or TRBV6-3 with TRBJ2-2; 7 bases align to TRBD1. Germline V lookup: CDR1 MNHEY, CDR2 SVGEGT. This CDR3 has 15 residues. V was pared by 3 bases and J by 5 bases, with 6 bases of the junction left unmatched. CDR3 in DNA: TGTGCCAGCAGTTATCGGGACAGAAGGACCGGGGAGCTGTTTTTT. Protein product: CASSYRDRRTGELFF.

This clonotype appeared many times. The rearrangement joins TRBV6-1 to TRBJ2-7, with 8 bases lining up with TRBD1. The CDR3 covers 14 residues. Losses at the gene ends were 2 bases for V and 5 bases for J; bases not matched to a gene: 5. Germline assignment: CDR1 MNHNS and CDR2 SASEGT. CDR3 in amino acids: CASSEWAGGDEQYF. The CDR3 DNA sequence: TGTGCCAGCAGTGAATGGGCAGGGGGCGACGAGCAGTACTTC.

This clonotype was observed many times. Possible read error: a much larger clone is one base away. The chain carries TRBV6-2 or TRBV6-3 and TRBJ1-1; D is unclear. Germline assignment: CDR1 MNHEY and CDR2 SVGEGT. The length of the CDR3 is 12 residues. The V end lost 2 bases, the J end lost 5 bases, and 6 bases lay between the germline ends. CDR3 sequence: CASSYQRTEAFF. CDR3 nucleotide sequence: TGTGCCAGCAGTTACCAGAGGACTGAAGCTTTCTTT.

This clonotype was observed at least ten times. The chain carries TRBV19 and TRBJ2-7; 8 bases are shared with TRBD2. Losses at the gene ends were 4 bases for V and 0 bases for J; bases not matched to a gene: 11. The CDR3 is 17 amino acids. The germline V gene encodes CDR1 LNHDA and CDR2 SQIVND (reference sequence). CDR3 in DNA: TGTGCCAGTAGTACTCTAATGACTAGCGTCGACTCCTACGAGCAGTACTTC. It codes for CASSTLMTSVDSYEQYF.

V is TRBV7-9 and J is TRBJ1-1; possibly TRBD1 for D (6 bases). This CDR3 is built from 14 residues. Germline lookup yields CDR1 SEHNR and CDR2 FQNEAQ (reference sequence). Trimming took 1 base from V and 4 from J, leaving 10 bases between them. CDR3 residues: CASSLDTGFTEAFF. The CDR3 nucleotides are TGTGCCAGCAGCTTAGACACAGGGTTCACTGAAGCTTTCTTT.

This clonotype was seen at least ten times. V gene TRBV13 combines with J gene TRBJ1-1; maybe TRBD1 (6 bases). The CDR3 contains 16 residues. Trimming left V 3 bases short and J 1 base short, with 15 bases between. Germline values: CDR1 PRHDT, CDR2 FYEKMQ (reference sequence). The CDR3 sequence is CASSFYLDRPNTEAFF. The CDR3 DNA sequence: TGTGCCAGCAGCTTCTATTTGGACAGACCGAACACTGAAGCTTTCTTT. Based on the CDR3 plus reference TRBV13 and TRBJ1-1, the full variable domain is AAGVIQSPRHLIKEKRETATLKCYPIPRHDTVYWYQQGPGQDPQFLISFYEKMQSDKGSIPDRFSAQQFSDYHSELNMSSLELGDSALYFCASSFYLDRPNTEAFFGQGTRLTVV.

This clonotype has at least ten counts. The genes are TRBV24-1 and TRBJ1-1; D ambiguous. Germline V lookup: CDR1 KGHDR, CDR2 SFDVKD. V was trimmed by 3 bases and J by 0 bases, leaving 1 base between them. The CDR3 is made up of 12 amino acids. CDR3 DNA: TGTGCCACCAGTGATGTGAACACTGAAGCTTTCTTT. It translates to CATSDVNTEAFF.

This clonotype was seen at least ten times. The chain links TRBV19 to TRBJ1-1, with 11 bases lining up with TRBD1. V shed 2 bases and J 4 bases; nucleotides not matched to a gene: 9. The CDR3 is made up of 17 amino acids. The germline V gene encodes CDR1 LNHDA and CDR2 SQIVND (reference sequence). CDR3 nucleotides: TGTGCCAGTAGTATATCGGACAGGGGGCGCGGAACCACTGAAGCTTTCTTT. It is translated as CASSISDRGRGTTEAFF.

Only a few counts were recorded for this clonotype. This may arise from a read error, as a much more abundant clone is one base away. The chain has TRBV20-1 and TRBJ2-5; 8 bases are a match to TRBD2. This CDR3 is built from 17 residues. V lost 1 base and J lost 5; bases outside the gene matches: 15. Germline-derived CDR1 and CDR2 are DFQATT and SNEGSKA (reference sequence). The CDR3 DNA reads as TGCAGTGCTAGAGGTGTAACTAGCAGGAGCGGGGGTGAGACCCAGTACTTC. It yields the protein CSARGVTSRSGGETQYF.

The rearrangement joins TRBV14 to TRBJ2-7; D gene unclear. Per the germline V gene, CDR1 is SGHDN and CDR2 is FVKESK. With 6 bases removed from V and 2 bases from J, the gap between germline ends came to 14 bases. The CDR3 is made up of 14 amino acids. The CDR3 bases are TGTGCCAGCAGTGAAGATTGGACGGCCTACGAGCAGTACTTC. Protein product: CASSEDWTAYEQYF.

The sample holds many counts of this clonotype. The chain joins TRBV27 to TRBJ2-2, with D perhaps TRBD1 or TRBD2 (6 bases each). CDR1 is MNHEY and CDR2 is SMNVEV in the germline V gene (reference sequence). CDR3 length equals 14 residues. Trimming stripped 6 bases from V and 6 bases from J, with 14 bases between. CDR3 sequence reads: CASSYYREAGELFF. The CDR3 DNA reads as TGTGCCAGCAGCTATTACAGGGAGGCCGGGGAGCTGTTTTTT.

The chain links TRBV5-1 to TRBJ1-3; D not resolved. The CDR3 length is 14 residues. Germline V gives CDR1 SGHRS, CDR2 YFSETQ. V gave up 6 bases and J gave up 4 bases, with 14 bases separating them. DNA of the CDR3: TGCGCCAGCAAGGGCCTCAGCGCGGGAAACACCATATATTTT. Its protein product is CASKGLSAGNTIYF.

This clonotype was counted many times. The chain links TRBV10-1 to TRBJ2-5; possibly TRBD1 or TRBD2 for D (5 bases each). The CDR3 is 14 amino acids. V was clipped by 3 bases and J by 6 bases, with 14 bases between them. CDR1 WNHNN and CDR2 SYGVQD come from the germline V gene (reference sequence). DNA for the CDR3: TGCGCCAGCAGTGACCCGGGGCCGGGGAAGACCCAGTACTTC. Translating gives CASSDPGPGKTQYF.

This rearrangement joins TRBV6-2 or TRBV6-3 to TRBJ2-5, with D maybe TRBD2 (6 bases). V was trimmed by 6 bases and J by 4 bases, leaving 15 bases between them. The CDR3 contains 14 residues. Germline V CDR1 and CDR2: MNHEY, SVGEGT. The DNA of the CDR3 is TGTGCCAGCAGCGGAGTTGGGGGGAGAGAGACCCAGTACTTC. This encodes CASSGVGGRETQYF.

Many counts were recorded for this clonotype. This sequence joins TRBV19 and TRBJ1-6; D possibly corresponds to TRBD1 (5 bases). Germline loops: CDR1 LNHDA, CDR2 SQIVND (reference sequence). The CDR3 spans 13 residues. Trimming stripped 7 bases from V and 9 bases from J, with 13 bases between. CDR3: CASNGRGASPLHF. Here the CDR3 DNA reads TGTGCCAGTAACGGCCGTGGGGCTTCACCCCTCCACTTT.

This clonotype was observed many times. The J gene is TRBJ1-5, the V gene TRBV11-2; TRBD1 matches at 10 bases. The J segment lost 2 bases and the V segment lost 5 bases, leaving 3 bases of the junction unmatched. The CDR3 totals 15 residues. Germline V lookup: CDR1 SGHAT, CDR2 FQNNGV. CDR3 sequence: CASSLGTGGNQPQHF. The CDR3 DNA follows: TGTGCCAGCAGCCTGGGGACAGGGGGCAATCAGCCCCAGCATTTT.

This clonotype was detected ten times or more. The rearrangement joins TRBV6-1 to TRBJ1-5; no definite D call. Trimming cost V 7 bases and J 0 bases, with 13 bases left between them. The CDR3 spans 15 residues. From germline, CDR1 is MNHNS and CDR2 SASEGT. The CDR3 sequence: CASTLEAVSNQPQHF. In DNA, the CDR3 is TGTGCCAGCACCCTCGAGGCGGTTAGCAATCAGCCCCAGCATTTT.

CDR3 protein: CASSSPTAPDTQYF. CDR3 sequence (DNA): TGTGCCAGCAGTTCTCCGACAGCTCCAGATACGCAGTATTTT. V is TRBV6-5 and J is TRBJ2-3; D might be TRBD1 (5 bases). Trimming stripped 4 bases from V and 4 bases from J, with 12 bases between. Germline V gene data show CDR1 as MNHEY and CDR2 as SVGAGI. There are 14 residues in the CDR3.

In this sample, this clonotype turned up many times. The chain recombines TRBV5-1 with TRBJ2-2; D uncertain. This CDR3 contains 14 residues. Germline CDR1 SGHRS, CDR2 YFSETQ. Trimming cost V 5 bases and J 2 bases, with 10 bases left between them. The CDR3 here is CASREGFNTGELFF. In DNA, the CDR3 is TGCGCCAGCAGAGAAGGATTTAACACCGGGGAGCTGTTTTTT.

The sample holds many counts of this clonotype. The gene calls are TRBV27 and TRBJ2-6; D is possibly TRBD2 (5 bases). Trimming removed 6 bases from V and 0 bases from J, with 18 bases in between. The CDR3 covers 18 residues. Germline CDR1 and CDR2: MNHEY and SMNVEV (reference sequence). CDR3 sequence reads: CASSPQSGRDSGANVLTF. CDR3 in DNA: TGTGCCAGCAGCCCACAATCAGGACGGGACTCTGGGGCCAACGTCCTGACTTTC.

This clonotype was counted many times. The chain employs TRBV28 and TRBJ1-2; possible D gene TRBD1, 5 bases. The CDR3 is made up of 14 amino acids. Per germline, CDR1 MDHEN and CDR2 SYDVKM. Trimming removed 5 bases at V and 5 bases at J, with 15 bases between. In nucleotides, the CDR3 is TGTGCCAGCAGTGCCCGGGACGGAAGATATGGCTACACCTTC. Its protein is CASSARDGRYGYTF.

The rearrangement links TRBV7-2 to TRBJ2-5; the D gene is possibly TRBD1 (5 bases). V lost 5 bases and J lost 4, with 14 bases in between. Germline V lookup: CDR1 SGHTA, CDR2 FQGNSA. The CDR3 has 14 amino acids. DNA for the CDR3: TGTGCCAGCAGCACCGATATGGGGCGAGAGACCCAGTACTTC. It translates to CASSTDMGRETQYF.